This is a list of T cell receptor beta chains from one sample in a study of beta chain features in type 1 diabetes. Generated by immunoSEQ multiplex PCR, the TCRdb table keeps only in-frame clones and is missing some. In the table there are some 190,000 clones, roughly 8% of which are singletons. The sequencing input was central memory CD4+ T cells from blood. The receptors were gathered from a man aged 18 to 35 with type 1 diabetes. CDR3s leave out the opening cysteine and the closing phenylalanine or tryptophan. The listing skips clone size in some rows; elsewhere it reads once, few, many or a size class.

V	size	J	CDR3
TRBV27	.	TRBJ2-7	ASSSTGSSYEQY
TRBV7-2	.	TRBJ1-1	ASSRGLNTEAF
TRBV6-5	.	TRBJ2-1	ASTPGEGRNEQF
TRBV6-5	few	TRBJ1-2	ASSRDRTGGSYT
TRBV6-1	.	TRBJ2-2	ASRVDTGELF
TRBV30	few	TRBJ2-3	AWSVHGGSGDTQY
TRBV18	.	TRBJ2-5	ASSPPPRGGAETQY
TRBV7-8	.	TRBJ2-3	ASSLGRGSSTDTQY
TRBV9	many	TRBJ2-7	ASSELLAGGEQY
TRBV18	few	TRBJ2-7	ASSPQPLWRGAYEQY
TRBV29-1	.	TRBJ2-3	SVEPQSADTQY
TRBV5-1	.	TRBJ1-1	ASSFTGGTEAF
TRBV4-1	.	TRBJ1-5	ASSPGREVNQPQH
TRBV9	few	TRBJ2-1	ASSARSSGDNNEQF
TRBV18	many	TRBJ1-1	ASSPRQNTEAF
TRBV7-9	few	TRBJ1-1	ASSSQGTGTEAF
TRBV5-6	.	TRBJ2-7	ASSVAGTGPYEQY
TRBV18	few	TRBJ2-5	ASSPPLGGQETQY
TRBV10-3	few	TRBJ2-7	AISPDTYEQY
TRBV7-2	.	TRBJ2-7	ASSLGSGTSYEQY
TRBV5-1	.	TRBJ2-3	ASIRGGSTDTQY
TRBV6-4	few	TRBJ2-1	ATRGLAGATEQF
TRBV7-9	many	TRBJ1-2	ASEAGNYGYT
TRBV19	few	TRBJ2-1	ASGLAGYNEQF
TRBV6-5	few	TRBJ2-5	ASRAGTSGGETQY
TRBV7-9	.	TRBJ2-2	ASSLSGPEHGELF
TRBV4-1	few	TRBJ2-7	ASSQDKYRQAYEQY
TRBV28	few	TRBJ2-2	ASRLSTTGELF
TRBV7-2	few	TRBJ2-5	ASSSEGGQTQY
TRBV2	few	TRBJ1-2	ASSQATYGYT
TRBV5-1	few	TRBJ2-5	ASSTGLAGAGETQY
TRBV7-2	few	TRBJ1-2	ASSPPGQGGGYT
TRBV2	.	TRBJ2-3	ASSLGLAGPSTDTQY
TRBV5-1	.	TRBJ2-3	ASRSAAGTDTQY
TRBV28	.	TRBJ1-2	ASSLRGRGYT
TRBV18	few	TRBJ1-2	ASSPETGGGYGYT
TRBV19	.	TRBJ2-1	ASSIDRTSDEQF
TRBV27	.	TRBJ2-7	ASRQNRGSYEQY
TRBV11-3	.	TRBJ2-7	ASSYTVGYEQY
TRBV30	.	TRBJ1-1	AWSSGALNTEAF
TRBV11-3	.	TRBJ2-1	ASSLDRWSIEQF
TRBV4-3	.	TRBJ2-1	ASSQDSRGAYNEQF
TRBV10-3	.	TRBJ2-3	AIRASGTSTDTQY
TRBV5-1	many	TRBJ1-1	ASKLQGAGTEAF
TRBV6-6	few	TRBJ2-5	ASSYQGDQETQY
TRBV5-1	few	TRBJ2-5	ASSMQQGAEETQY
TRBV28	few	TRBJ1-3	ASCPAGNSGNTIY
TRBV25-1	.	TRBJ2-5	ASSITGGGQETQY
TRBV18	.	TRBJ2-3	ASSPSGGATDTQY